Listed below are T cell receptor beta chains from one sample, sequenced in a study of vaccination effects on CD4 cells after COVID-19. The antigens of these receptors remain unknown. Generated by immunoSEQ multiplex PCR, the TCRdb table keeps only in-frame clones and is missing some. The table includes about 59,000 clones, 60% to 80% detected once. The sample consisted of CD4+ T cells from PBMCs cultured with HCoV-OC43 spike peptides, taken after COVID-19 vaccination. The receptors were gathered from a human donor who received a COVID-19 vaccine. Both conserved end residues are part of each CDR3. The D gene is left open where the match is weak. Clone size is stated in some rows and not others, as once, few, many or a class when expanded.

v_call,j_call,d_call,clone_size,cdr3_aa,cdr3_nt
TRBV30,TRBJ2-1,TRBD1,.,CAWSPGQLNEQFF,TGTGCCTGGAGTCCGGGACAGCTCAATGAGCAGTTCTTC
TRBV7-3,TRBJ1-1,.,few,CASSPVTNTEAFF,TGTGCCAGCAGCCCCGTTACCAACACTGAAGCTTTCTTT
TRBV6-6,TRBJ1-5,.,.,CASSPSGIYNQPQHF,TGTGCCAGCAGCCCGTCGGGGATTTACAATCAGCCCCAGCATTTT
TRBV4-2,TRBJ1-1,TRBD1,.,CASSPGTVAEAFF,TGTGCCAGCAGCCCCGGGACAGTCGCTGAAGCTTTCTTT
TRBV19,TRBJ2-2,.,.,CASRADGGAQGELFF,TGTGCCAGTAGGGCAGACGGAGGGGCGCAAGGGGAGCTGTTTTTT
TRBV5-4,TRBJ2-5,TRBD2,.,CASSSAGVQETQYF,TGTGCCAGCAGCTCAGCGGGGGTCCAAGAGACCCAGTACTTC
TRBV9,TRBJ2-5,TRBD2,.,CASSVWGGETQYF,TGTGCCAGCAGCGTATGGGGGGGAGAGACCCAGTACTTC
TRBV24-1,TRBJ2-2,.,.,CATSDLIRGATGELFF,TGTGCCACCAGTGATTTGATCAGGGGGGCCACCGGGGAGCTGTTTTTT
TRBV9,TRBJ1-4,.,.,CASSISQGGFGEKLFF,TGTGCCAGCAGCATTTCACAGGGAGGGTTCGGGGAAAAACTGTTTTTT
TRBV7-8,TRBJ1-3,.,.,CASSPSNSGNTIYF,TGTGCCAGCAGCCCATCGAACTCTGGAAACACCATATATTTT
TRBV6-5,TRBJ2-1,.,once,CASRPPRGTDEQFF,TGTGCCAGCAGACCACCCAGGGGGACTGATGAGCAGTTCTTC
TRBV7-3,TRBJ2-2,.,.,CASRSTSGNTGELFF,TGTGCCAGCAGATCCACCTCCGGGAACACCGGGGAGCTGTTTTTT
TRBV7-2,TRBJ2-1,TRBD2,.,CASSSRGGSNEQFF,TGTGCCAGCAGCTCCCGGGGGGGATCCAATGAGCAGTTCTTC
TRBV6-6,TRBJ2-5,TRBD2,few,CASSLRRLAGGETQYF,TGTGCCAGCAGTTTGAGGCGGCTAGCGGGGGGAGAGACCCAGTACTTC
TRBV11-2,TRBJ1-3,.,.,CASSLGLFSGNTIYF,TGTGCCAGCAGCTTAGGGCTTTTCTCTGGAAACACCATATATTTT
TRBV6-6,TRBJ2-3,.,.,CASSAVSEGTQYF,TGTGCCAGCAGTGCCGTTTCGGAGGGGACGCAGTATTTT
TRBV19,TRBJ1-1,.,.,CASRGNTEAFF,TGTGCCTCTCGAGGGAACACTGAAGCTTTCTTT
TRBV19,TRBJ1-6,.,.,CASSGDGINSPLHF,TGTGCCAGTAGTGGGGACGGAATTAATTCACCCCTCCACTTT
TRBV28,TRBJ1-5,.,.,CASSLGPNRGQPQHF,TGTGCCAGCAGTTTAGGCCCCAACCGGGGGCAGCCCCAGCATTTT
TRBV20-1,TRBJ2-5,TRBD1,.,CSPTGAGTQYF,TGCAGTCCTACAGGGGCCGGGACCCAGTACTTC
TRBV29-1,TRBJ1-2,TRBD1,.,CSVEDLGQTNYGYTF,TGCAGCGTTGAAGATCTGGGACAGACAAACTATGGCTACACCTTC
TRBV4-1,TRBJ2-1,TRBD2,.,CASSHRSLAAGNEQFF,TGCGCCAGCAGCCACCGATCGCTAGCGGCGGGCAATGAGCAGTTCTTC
TRBV23-1,TRBJ1-5,TRBD1,once,CARTGGPGNQPQHF,TGCGCCCGGACAGGGGGGCCAGGCAATCAGCCCCAGCATTTT
TRBV5-1,TRBJ2-6,TRBD1,once,CASGTGPSGANVLTF,TGCGCCAGTGGGACAGGCCCCTCTGGGGCCAACGTCCTGACTTTC
TRBV6-5,TRBJ1-5,.,.,CASSRDNQPQHF,TGTGCCAGCAGCAGGGACAATCAGCCCCAGCATTTT
TRBV7-2,TRBJ2-3,TRBD2,.,CASSTGGTKNTQYF,TGTGCCAGCTCAACGGGGGGGACGAAAAATACGCAGTATTTT
TRBV10-1,TRBJ2-3,.,.,CASSEYTRAQYF,TGCGCCAGCAGTGAGTACACTAGGGCGCAGTATTTT
TRBV15,TRBJ1-4,TRBD1,.,CATSREQGATNEKLFF,TGTGCCACCAGCAGAGAGCAGGGGGCAACTAATGAAAAACTGTTTTTT
TRBV28,TRBJ1-1,.,.,CASSFSGRARVEAFF,TGTGCCAGCAGTTTTTCCGGCAGAGCTCGGGTTGAAGCTTTCTTT
TRBV6-5,TRBJ1-5,TRBD1,.,CASSSTGQENQPQHF,TGTGCCAGCAGCAGCACGGGACAGGAGAATCAGCCCCAGCATTTT
TRBV12-5,TRBJ2-5,.,.,CASGRTVVETQYF,TGTGCTAGTGGCCGGACAGTCGTGGAGACCCAGTACTTC
TRBV19,TRBJ1-1,TRBD1,.,CASSRRGLITEAFF,TGTGCCAGTAGTAGAAGGGGGCTGATCACTGAAGCTTTCTTT
TRBV19,TRBJ1-4,.,.,CASSNAGRTNEKLFF,TGTGCCAGTAGTAACGCAGGGCGGACTAATGAAAAACTGTTTTTT
TRBV19,TRBJ1-6,TRBD1,.,CASSIGRTGASNSPLHF,TGTGCCAGTAGTATTGGGAGGACAGGAGCATCAAATTCACCCCTCCACTTT
TRBV12-5,TRBJ2-1,.,.,CASGLGTDYNEQFF,TGTGCTAGTGGTTTGGGGACGGACTACAATGAGCAGTTCTTC
TRBV7-2,TRBJ2-5,TRBD1,.,CASSPWTGDQETQYF,TGTGCCAGCAGCCCGTGGACAGGCGACCAAGAGACCCAGTACTTC
TRBV3-1/TRBV3-2,TRBJ2-2,.,.,CASSSRVGVTGELFF,TGTGCCAGCAGTTCCCGTGTAGGGGTCACCGGGGAGCTGTTTTTT
TRBV29-1,TRBJ1-5,.,.,CSVGSINQPQHF,TGCAGCGTTGGCAGTATCAATCAGCCCCAGCATTTT
TRBV5-1,TRBJ2-1,.,.,CASSLQHRDNEQFF,TGCGCCAGCAGCTTACAGCACCGAGACAATGAGCAGTTCTTC
TRBV2,TRBJ2-5,.,.,CASSEGGLYQETQYF,TGTGCCAGCAGTGAAGGCGGCCTTTACCAAGAGACCCAGTACTTC
TRBV14,TRBJ2-6,.,few,CASSHGGYSGANVLTF,TGTGCCAGCAGCCACGGGGGTTACTCTGGGGCCAACGTCCTGACTTTC
TRBV6-5,TRBJ1-3,.,few,CASSYGVSSSGNTIYF,TGTGCCAGCAGTTACGGGGTGTCCAGCTCTGGAAACACCATATATTTT
TRBV6-5,TRBJ2-5,TRBD1,.,CASSYGDRDQETQYF,TGTGCCAGCAGTTATGGGGACAGGGACCAAGAGACCCAGTACTTC